This TCR beta chain stems from a study of blood T cell repertoires in COVID-19. The CDR3 contains 14 residues. Germline loops: CDR1 MDHEN, CDR2 SYDVKM. Unmatched junction bases numbered 5, after V lost 6 bases and J lost 6 bases. On this clone: Additional DNA sequences in this sample encode the identical CDR3.

Profiling relied on immunoSEQ multiplex PCR, and the TCRdb table lists in-frame clones only, not all of them. The sample carries more than 95,000 clones, about 86% recorded once. The chain employs TRBV28 and TRBJ2-1; 10 nucleotides align to TRBD2. The sequence was collected from a man aged 60 to 69 with acute or convalescent COVID-19. Sequencing was done on a sample of peripheral blood. In nucleotides, the CDR3 is TGTGCCAGCAGCCTAGCGGGAGTTAGCAATGAGCAGTTCTTC. It specifies CASSLAGVSNEQFF.